This TCR beta chain came from a study of blood T cell repertoires in COVID-19. Germline V gene sequence: CDR1 SNHLY, CDR2 FYNNEI. CDR3 size: 13 residues. Unmatched junction bases numbered 5, after V lost 6 bases and J lost 3 bases. The table came from immunoSEQ multiplex PCR; TCRdb's copy has only in-frame clones and leaves some out. The sample lists approximately 170,000 clones, about four fifths occurring once. The chain joins TRBV2 to TRBJ2-7, with 7 bases fitting TRBD1. The sample comprised PBMCs or T cells enriched from blood (not recorded which). The TCR originated in a man aged 50 to 59 who had recovered from COVID-19. The CDR3 sequence is CASRTDRFYEQYF. The CDR3 DNA reads TGTGCCAGCAGGACGGACAGGTTCTACGAGCAGTACTTC.